This TCR beta chain was obtained from a study of CD8+CD57+ T cells in acquired aplastic anemia. In the study overall: Sorted CD4+ and CD8+ cells yielded about 2.9 ug of DNA on average.

CDR1 and CDR2 from the germline V gene are SEHNR and FQNEAQ (reference sequence). V lost 3 bases and J lost 11, with 10 bases in between. This CDR3 comprises 11 residues. It was genomic DNA that served as the template for profiling TCR beta VDJ and CDR3. TCRdb processed the reads anew with MiXCR; each CDR3 protein has one entry. The profile covers approximately 130,000 distinct CDR3 sequences, with 45% to 60% appearing a single time and roughly 30% taken by the ten largest. This clonotype was counted once. Patients selected for sequencing had displayed CD8+CD57+ cell expansion by flow cytometry. The origin of this receptor is a human donor with aplastic anemia. The chain is built from TRBV7-9 and TRBJ1-1; D remains unclear. The sequenced material came from sorted CD4+, CD8+, or CD8+CD57+ T cells (not recorded which) from PBMCs. DNA of the CDR3: TGTGCCAGCAGCTTTGAATTCTTGGCTTTCTTT. It yields the protein CASSFEFLAFF. The entire variable domain, with the rest obtained from reference TRBV7-9 and TRBJ1-1, is as follows: DTGVSQNPRHKITKRGQNVTFRCDPISEHNRLYWYRQTLGQGPEFLTYFQNEAQLEKSRLLSDRFSAERPKGSFSTLEIQRTEQGDSAMYLCASSFEFLAFFGQGTRLTVV.